This TCR beta chain was identified in a study of T-cell memory formation after mild COVID-19. The CDR3 is made up of 14 amino acids. V was cut by 5 bases and J by 4 bases, with 13 bases left in between. Germline CDR1 and CDR2: SGHRS and YFSETQ. Study-level results: Pre-infection memory already had some responding clones, implying cross-reactive memory joined. What remained unconfirmed was the SARS-CoV-2 specificity of second-wave clones peaking on day 37.

To note about this clonotype: Its matching antigen is unknown.

Barcoded TCR alpha and TCR beta cDNA libraries with UMIs came from 5'RACE using constant-segment primers. TCRdb independently ran MiXCR on the 5' RACE reads; one entry per CDR3 protein. This repertoire shows 250,000 to 300,000 distinct CDR3 sequences, roughly 17% found once; its top ten account for 20% to 25%. The sequenced sample consisted of PBMCs or a T cell subset sorted from them (not recorded which). The J gene is TRBJ1-5, the V gene TRBV5-1, with D perhaps TRBD1 (6 bases). The clonotype was recovered from a man aged 18 to 29 who had mild COVID-19 (a few samples of this study predate the infection). Cell type and time point are not known. CDR3 nucleotides: TGCGCCAGCAGTTCAGGGGAGAGGAATCAGCCCCAGCATTTT. Translated: CASSSGERNQPQHF.